This TCR beta chain was recovered during a study of blood T cell repertoires in COVID-19. Turning to the study itself: Samples of COVID-19 (acute and convalescent) were obtained from the United States, Italy and Spain. The analysed material was cDNA or gDNA that came from T cells, B-cell-depleted T cells, or PBMCs.

Original processing notes: Amplification from reference gene primers served as the basis for estimated nucleated cell counts. Sequencing was performed with immunoSEQ multiplex PCR; in TCRdb, only in-frame clones are kept and a portion is missing. The DNA was the basis for D and trimming; V, J and clone size are from that table. There are approximately 270,000 clones in the sample; around 85% occur only once, and roughly 9.6% lies in the top ten. Trimming stripped 3 bases from V and 0 bases from J, with 8 bases between. Germline CDR1 reads MNHNS; CDR2 reads SASEGT. The CDR3 consists of 14 residues. Input material: peripheral blood. This clonotype was obtained from a woman aged 70-85 years with acute or convalescent COVID-19. This chain links TRBV6-1 with TRBJ1-1, with D uncertain. The DNA of the CDR3 is TGTGCCAGCAGTGATACTGGTTTGAACACTGAAGCTTTCTTT. Residues: CASSDTGLNTEAFF.